The 18 T cell receptor beta chains in this list originate from one sample, sequenced in a study of OX40 agonist ivuxolimab in advanced cancers. Generated by immunoSEQ multiplex PCR, the TCRdb table keeps only in-frame clones and is missing some. The table has about 69,000 clones, 70% to 90% seen once. Specimen: CD4+ or CD8+ T cells sorted from blood, collected in a trial of the OX40 agonist ivuxolimab. The receptors come from an adult with an advanced solid tumor such as melanoma, head and neck, liver or kidney cancer.

The rearrangement joins TRBV10-3 to TRBJ2-7; 10 positions agree with TRBD2. Trimming cost V 4 bases and J 4 bases; bases outside gene matches: 4. The CDR3 has 14 amino acids. Germline loops: CDR1 ENHRY, CDR2 SYGVKD. CDR3 bases: TGTGCCATCAGTGCCGCTAGCGGGGGTTACGAGCAGTACTTC. This sequence encodes CAISAASGGYEQYF.

The V and J genes are TRBV11-3 and TRBJ2-1; D is possibly TRBD2 (6 bases). Germline values: CDR1 SGHNT, CDR2 YENEEA. This CDR3 region has 16 residues. Trimming shortened V by 5 bases and J by 4 bases, and 18 bases separated the two germline ends. The CDR3 spells CASSPEPGDSYNEQFF. The CDR3, as DNA: TGTGCCAGCAGCCCAGAGCCGGGGGATTCATACAATGAGCAGTTCTTC.

V gene TRBV10-3 combines with J gene TRBJ2-7, with 13 bases identical to TRBD2. Germline V CDR1 and CDR2: ENHRY, SYGVKD. The CDR3 totals 15 residues. Germline trimming cut 5 bases from V and 2 bases from J; bases unmatched to any gene: 3. CDR3 DNA sequence: TGTGCCATCAGTCCAACTAGCGGGAGGGCCTACGAGCAGTACTTC. It yields the protein CAISPTSGRAYEQYF.

V gene TRBV4-3 combines with J gene TRBJ1-1, with D possibly matching TRBD1 (5 bases). The V gene's germline CDR1 is LGHNA and CDR2 YSLEER. CDR3 size: 17 residues. V shed 0 bases and J shed 0 bases, with 14 bases lying between them. CDR3 DNA sequence: TGCGCCAGCAGCCAAGATATCCCCAGGGAAGTGAACACTGAAGCTTTCTTT. Its translation: CASSQDIPREVNTEAFF.

CDR3 region: CAISESTGVAEAFF. In DNA, the CDR3 is TGTGCCATCAGTGAGTCGACAGGTGTTGCTGAAGCTTTCTTT. The chain links TRBV10-3 to TRBJ1-1; perhaps TRBD1 as D (6 bases). This CDR3 region has 14 residues. The germline V and J ends were trimmed by 0 bases and 6 bases, with 11 bases remaining between them. Germline values: CDR1 ENHRY, CDR2 SYGVKD.

This chain uses TRBV7-2 with TRBJ1-2; 12 bases align to TRBD1. Germline CDR1 SGHTA, CDR2 FQGNSA. CDR3 length equals 15 residues. J gave up 4 bases and V 7 bases, and 7 bases lay outside the gene matches. The chain's CDR3 is CASNPGQGAGYGYTF. In nucleotides, the CDR3 is TGTGCCAGCAACCCGGGACAGGGGGCAGGCTATGGCTACACCTTC.

The rearrangement uses TRBV5-1 and TRBJ1-1; TRBD1 is a possible D gene (5 bases). Germline values: CDR1 SGHRS, CDR2 YFSETQ. The CDR3 consists of 14 residues. V dropped 4 bases and J dropped 1 base, with 11 bases sitting between them. The CDR3 coding sequence is TGCGCCAGCAGCCCGTTTGGGGGGAACACTGAAGCTTTCTTT. Protein: CASSPFGGNTEAFF.

Here the CDR3 reads CASSPRLGNNEQFF. The DNA for the CDR3 is TGTGCCAGCAGCCCTCGACTAGGAAACAATGAGCAGTTCTTC. The rearrangement uses TRBV2 and TRBJ2-1; tentatively, D is TRBD2 (6 bases). Per germline, CDR1 SNHLY and CDR2 FYNNEI. The V end was cut by 6 bases, the J end by 5 bases, with 14 bases between. This CDR3 spans 14 amino acids.

The rearrangement joins TRBV5-1 to TRBJ2-5; 9 nucleotides match TRBD1. Trimming removed 4 bases from V and 2 bases from J; junction bases left unmatched: 9. The germline CDR1 and CDR2 sequences are SGHRS and YFSETQ. The CDR3 runs to 16 residues. The CDR3 here is CASSPYRGHLQETQYF. CDR3 DNA: TGCGCCAGCAGCCCATACAGGGGGCACCTTCAAGAGACCCAGTACTTC.

The J gene is TRBJ1-2, the V gene TRBV27; D is perhaps TRBD1 (5 bases). V gave up 5 bases and J gave up 3 bases, with 22 bases separating them. CDR1 and CDR2 from the germline V gene are MNHEY and SMNVEV (reference sequence). This CDR3 comprises 17 residues. CDR3 DNA: TGTGCCAGCAGTCCCTCGGGTTGGGGGTCCATATACTATGGCTACACCTTC. Translation: CASSPSGWGSIYYGYTF.

The table lists this clone with a count of one. The chain recombines TRBV6-6 with TRBJ1-2; weak D call: TRBD1 (5 bases). With 6 bases removed from V and 4 bases from J, the gap between germline ends came to 18 bases. Germline V lookup: CDR1 MNHNY, CDR2 SVGAGI (reference sequence). CDR3 length equals 15 residues. The CDR3 DNA sequence: TGTGCCAGCAGAGATAATATGGGACTGAGCTATGGCTACACCTTC. This gives the protein CASRDNMGLSYGYTF.

The chain recombines TRBV27 with TRBJ1-1, with TRBD1 identical over 7 bases. CDR1 and CDR2 (germline): MNHEY, SMNVEV (reference sequence). This CDR3 contains 14 residues. V shed 5 bases, J shed 0 bases, and the junction held 3 bases outside the gene matches. CDR3 nucleotides: TGTGCCAGCAGTATAGGACAGGTGAACACTGAAGCTTTCTTT. Encoded protein: CASSIGQVNTEAFF.

This rearrangement joins TRBV5-1 to TRBJ1-2, with no clear D. Germline CDR1 SGHRS, CDR2 YFSETQ. V was trimmed by 0 bases and J by 6 bases, leaving 9 bases between them. This CDR3 has 13 amino acids. CDR3: CASSLEGRNGYTF. Written as DNA, the CDR3 is TGCGCCAGCAGCTTGGAGGGCAGAAATGGCTACACCTTC.

The J gene is TRBJ2-3, the V gene TRBV5-1; D may match TRBD1 or TRBD2 (7 bases each). V was clipped by 0 bases and J by 3 bases, with 17 bases between them. Germline V gene data show CDR1 as SGHRS and CDR2 as YFSETQ. The CDR3 covers 17 residues. The CDR3 nucleotides read TGCGCCAGCAGCTTGGCCGCCCAGGGGGGAGGGACAGATACGCAGTATTTT. This gives the protein CASSLAAQGGGTDTQYF.

The rearrangement links TRBV5-1 to TRBJ1-1; D is possibly TRBD1 (5 bases). This CDR3 region has 13 residues. CDR1 and CDR2 (germline): SGHRS, YFSETQ. V was pared by 7 bases and J by 4 bases, with 14 bases between. The CDR3 region has the DNA TGCGCCAGCTCTGAGGGGCGCATCACTGAAGCTTTCTTT. Translation gives CASSEGRITEAFF.

The chain employs TRBV7-8 and TRBJ1-4; no clear D. The V gene's germline CDR1 is SGHVS and CDR2 FQNEAQ. Trimming left V 5 bases short and J 8 bases short, with 15 bases between. The CDR3 extends over 14 amino acids. CDR3 amino acids: CASSLHEGPEKLFF. The CDR3 DNA reads as TGTGCCAGCAGCCTCCACGAAGGGCCGGAAAAACTGTTTTTT.

The chain joins TRBV5-4 to TRBJ1-2; 7 bases agree with TRBD1. The V gene end was trimmed by 5 bases and the J gene end by 8 bases; junction bases not matched to a gene: 12. Germline V gene lookup returns CDR1 SGHNT and CDR2 YYREEE (reference sequence). The CDR3 spans 14 residues. The CDR3 DNA follows: TGTGCCAGCAGTTCTTCAGGACAGGTGGACGGCTACACCTTC. Its translation: CASSSSGQVDGYTF.

The V and J genes are TRBV29-1 and TRBJ1-6; no definite D call. Germline lookup yields CDR1 SQVTM and CDR2 ANQGSEA. V was clipped by 6 bases and J by 0 bases, with 9 bases between them. CDR3 size: 14 residues. The CDR3 nucleotides read TGCAGCGTCCAGGCGGGCTCCTATAATTCACCCCTCCACTTT. It encodes CSVQAGSYNSPLHF. The full variable domain, rest sourced from reference TRBV29-1 and TRBJ1-6, is SAVISQKPSRDICQRGTSLTIQCQVDSQVTMMFWYRQQPGQSLTLIATANQGSEATYESGFVIDKFPISRPNLTFSTLTVSNMSPEDSSIYLCSVQAGSYNSPLHFGNGTRLTVT.